This entry is about one T cell receptor beta chain. The data were produced by immunoSEQ multiplex PCR, yet TCRdb's version contains in-frame clones alone and is incomplete. Here the sample spans over a million clones, more than 95% being singletons. CDR3 length: 11 residues. Germline CDR1 and CDR2: SNHLY and FYNNEI. The V and J ends lost 5 bases and 16 bases respectively, with 14 bases between them. The data belong to a study of shared clonotypes between healthy human individuals. The sequenced sample consisted of naive CD4+ T cells sorted from blood. Subset in this sample: CD45RA+ positively selected. The receptor comes from a man aged 25 to 40 in good health. The V call is TRBV2, the J call TRBJ1-4; D is ambiguous. The CDR3 nucleotides are TGTGCCAGCAGTACCAAGGGAGTGGGGTTTTTT. Translated, it gives CASSTKGVGFF.